This TCR beta chain was recovered during a study of response to subunit inactivated influenza vaccine (dated by TCRdb to 2016 to 2019). The study in broad terms: Deep quantitative T cell receptor repertoire profiling was used in the study to track responses to a trivalent subunit inactivated influenza vaccine.

CDR1 and CDR2 are drawn from the germline V gene: SGDLS, YYNGEE. The CDR3 measures 15 amino acids from cysteine to phenylalanine. Solely the CDR3 DNA is kept, with 45 bases framed from the first base. Details on this clonotype: Its antigen remains unidentified. With a much larger clone just one base away, this may be a read error.

The library was obtained by RT-PCR. TCRdb names Illumina HiSeq 2500 as the instrument used. The public reads were run again by TCRdb, first through fastp at Q25 and then through MiXCR, and only productive beta chains were kept. CDR3 protein duplicates are merged, each entry listing the most common genes and DNA. The sample profile shows 150,000 to 200,000 distinct CDR3 sequences; more than 10% of them were found once. Of the sample, less than 30% falls within the top ten clones. Points the paper makes about the study in general: The authors proposed that each seasonal influenza vaccination may bring in only a limited number of new T cells.

These same data were also listed under a study on T cells expressing NK-cell markers. As noted in the second study: The TCR beta cDNA libraries were made using 5'RACE template switching, a step that added both a universal primer site and unique molecular identifiers. Three sorted T-cell subsets (CD3+CD56+NKG2C+, CD3+CD56+NKG2C- and CD3+CD56-NKG2C+) from under 10 donors had their TCR beta-chain repertoires profiled. Among the eight sequenced donors, seven were HCMV-seropositive and one was HCMV-seronegative. To restrict sorting to alphabetaTCR-expressing T cells, an anti-gammadeltaTCR antibody was added in several experiments. In six donors, the dominant CD3+CD56+NKG2C+ clonotypes ranked among the top 10 CD8+ clonotypes, making up 1.0-7.0% of CD8+ T cells. Those dominant clonotypes were again the most abundant among CD3+CD56-NKG2C+ cells in four donors, at about 28.3-60.1%. Whether the expanded NKG2C-expressing T cell clones were specific for HCMV antigens was left unclear. All eight donors whose samples were sequenced were randomly selected healthy volunteers, three of them men and five women. HCMV serostatus was determined by detecting HCMV-specific IgG in serum with a commercial ELISA kit. Ficoll density gradient centrifugation was used to isolate peripheral blood mononuclear cells from blood. Using Miltenyi isolation kits, CD4+ and CD8+ T cells were isolated from PBMC through magnetic immunoseparation. cDNA synthesis was primed from the TCR beta constant segment, followed by two successive PCR amplification steps. Libraries were sequenced as 2 x 150 bp reads on Illumina HiSeq 2000/2500, MiSeq or NextSeq. Reads were demultiplexed and grouped by UMI with MIGEC, and clonotypes were assembled and quantified with MiTCR. To exclude erroneous sequences, any TCR cDNA sequence not supported by at least two reads was discarded. Downstream repertoire analysis used the tcR package, and clonotypes were matched across fractions by CDR3 nucleotide sequence plus V segment. VDJmatch was used to annotate antigen specificity against VDJdb, with one amino acid substitution in CDR3 permitted.

The sample was CD8+ T cells sorted from PBMCs, taken less than 13 days after vaccination. The TCR was taken from a man aged 45-65 years who received an inactivated influenza vaccine. Donor details come from another sample of the same person, matched by shared clones. The chain is assembled from TRBV9 and TRBJ2-1; 8 central nucleotides agree with TRBD2. The DNA sequence reads TGTGCCAGCATCGTAGTTGCGGGGGGCTACAATGAGCAGTTCTTC. The resulting protein is CASIVVAGGYNEQFF. The entire variable domain, with the stretches around the CDR3 drawn from the reference TRBV9 and TRBJ2-1 proteins, is DSGVTQTPKHLITATGQRVTLRCSPRSGDLSVYWYQQSLDQGLQFLIQYYNGEERAKGNILERFSAQQFPDLHSELNLSSLELGDSALYFCASIVVAGGYNEQFFGPGTRLTVL.